The table lists the clone carrying this TCR beta chain with a count of one. Its antigen is not identified. The sample comes from a study of cytomegalovirus exposure and HLA in healthy donors. The PCR was carried out with 60 Vbeta primers and 13 Jbeta primers. Only in-frame clones appear in the TCRdb table, and some are missing; sequencing was by immunoSEQ multiplex PCR. Found here are 150,000 to 180,000 clones, about four fifths of them singletons; the top ten hold roughly 7.7%. Germline V gene data show CDR1 as SQVTM and CDR2 as ANQGSEA. The CDR3 is 13 amino acids. Overall study results and limits: The number of N-insertions in an Asian-associated ancestry cluster was reportedly below the 666-donor mean in a later analysis. Specificity of a few CMV-associated chains for CMV antigens was verified in vitro. The study assumed roughly uniform donor sequencing depth for presence/absence analyses.

This sequence was found in a man aged 25 to 40 in good health and CMV-seropositive. The gene calls are TRBV29-1 and TRBJ2-5; 7 nucleotides match TRBD2. The J call may be faulty, since TRBJ2-7 better matches the DNA end. Sequences were obtained from PBMCs. CDR3 loop: CSVGGGGSYEQYF. The CDR3 nucleotides are TGCAGCGTTGGGGGGGGTGGATCCTACGAGCAGTACTTC.